The entry that follows covers one T cell receptor (beta chain) sequence. The ends lost 5 bases at V and 4 bases at J; junction bases unmatched: 5. The CDR3 consists of 14 residues. Germline CDR1 and CDR2: SGHNT and YYREEE (reference sequence). The data derive from a study of blood T cell repertoires in COVID-19. Study information: The analysed material was cDNA or gDNA that came from T cells, B-cell-depleted T cells, or PBMCs.

The table came from immunoSEQ multiplex PCR; TCRdb's copy has only in-frame clones and leaves some out. This table has some 100,000 clones, 88% appearing once. The V and J genes are TRBV5-4 and TRBJ1-1; 10 bases are a match to TRBD1. The sequence derives from a woman between 65 and 79 years old with acute or convalescent COVID-19. Specimen: peripheral blood. The CDR3 here is CASRIGQGGTEAFF. The CDR3 nucleotides read TGTGCCAGCAGGATAGGACAGGGGGGCACTGAAGCTTTCTTT.